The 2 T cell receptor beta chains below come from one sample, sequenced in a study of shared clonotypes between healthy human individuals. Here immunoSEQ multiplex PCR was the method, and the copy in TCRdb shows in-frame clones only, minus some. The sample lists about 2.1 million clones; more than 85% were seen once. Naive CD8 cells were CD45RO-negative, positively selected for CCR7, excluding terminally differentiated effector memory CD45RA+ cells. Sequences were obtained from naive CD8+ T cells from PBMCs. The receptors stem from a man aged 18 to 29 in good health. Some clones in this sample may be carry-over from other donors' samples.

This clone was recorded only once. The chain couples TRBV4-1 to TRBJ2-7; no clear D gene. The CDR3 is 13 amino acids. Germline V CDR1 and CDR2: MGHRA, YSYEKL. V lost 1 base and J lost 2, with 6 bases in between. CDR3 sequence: CASSQGATYEQYF. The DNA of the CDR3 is TGCGCCAGCAGCCAAGGGGCGACCTACGAGCAGTACTTC.

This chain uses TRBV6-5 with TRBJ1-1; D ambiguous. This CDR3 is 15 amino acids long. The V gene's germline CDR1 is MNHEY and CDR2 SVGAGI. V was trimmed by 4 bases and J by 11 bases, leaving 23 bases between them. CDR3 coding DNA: TGTGCCAGCAGTTCCGCCTACGGGAGTGCGGGAGGCGCTTTCTTT. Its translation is CASSSAYGSAGGAFF.